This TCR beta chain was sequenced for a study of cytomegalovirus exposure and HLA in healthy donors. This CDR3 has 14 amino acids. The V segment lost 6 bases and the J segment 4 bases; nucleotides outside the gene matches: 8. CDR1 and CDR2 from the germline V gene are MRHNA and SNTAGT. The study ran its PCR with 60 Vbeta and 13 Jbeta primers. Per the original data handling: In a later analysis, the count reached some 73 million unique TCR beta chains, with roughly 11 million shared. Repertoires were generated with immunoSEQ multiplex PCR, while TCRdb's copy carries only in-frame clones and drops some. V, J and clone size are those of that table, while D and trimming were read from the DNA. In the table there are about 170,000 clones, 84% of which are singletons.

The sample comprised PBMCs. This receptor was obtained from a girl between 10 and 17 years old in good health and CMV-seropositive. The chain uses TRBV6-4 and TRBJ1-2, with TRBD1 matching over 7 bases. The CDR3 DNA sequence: TGTGCCAGCAGGCCCGGGACAGAGACCTATGGCTACACCTTC. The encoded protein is CASRPGTETYGYTF.